These 18 T cell receptor beta chains were all obtained from the same sample, sequenced in a study of monozygotic twins with inflammatory bowel disease. TCRdb reanalyzed the 5' RACE reads, giving one entry per CDR3 protein sequence and no DNA. The data show about 300,000 distinct CDR3 sequences, and the top ten clones hold roughly 5.2%. The sample consisted of blood. The receptors originated from a human donor with ulcerative colitis or Crohn's disease, or a healthy co-twin of an affected twin (not recorded which).

The chain is built from TRBV4-2 and TRBJ2-3; TCRdb proposes TRBD2, but this gene call is untestable without DNA. The CDR3 covers 17 residues. Germline CDR1 is LGHNA and CDR2 is YNFKEQ. CDR3: CASSQDLLAGGSDTQYF.

This chain joins TRBV6-2 or TRBV6-3 and TRBJ2-7; checking the TCRdb D call of TRBD2 is not possible without DNA. The CDR3 has 16 residues. Per germline, CDR1 MNHEY and CDR2 SVGEGT. This chain's CDR3 is CASSLRASGRAREQYF.

This chain connects TRBV5-1 to TRBJ2-5; TCRdb's D gene call, TRBD2, goes unchecked for lack of DNA. Germline V CDR1 and CDR2: SGHRS, YFSETQ. There are 14 residues in the CDR3. The chain's CDR3 is CASSPERGDETQYF.

This chain joins TRBV20-1 and TRBJ2-2; TCRdb lists TRBD2, though no DNA is available to test this call. The CDR3 runs 13 residues. Per the germline V gene, CDR1 is DFQATT and CDR2 is SNEGSKA (reference sequence). The CDR3 here is CSATGAYTGELFF.

This sequence joins TRBV7-2 and TRBJ2-1; TCRdb proposes TRBD2, but this gene call is untestable without DNA. The CDR3 consists of 15 residues. Germline lookup yields CDR1 SGHTA and CDR2 FQGNSA. The CDR3 loop reads CASSLEGLGNNEQFF.

J is TRBJ2-1 and V is TRBV11-3; TCRdb indicates TRBD2, and absent DNA this call remains unverified. CDR3 length: 17 amino acids. Germline assignment: CDR1 SGHNT and CDR2 YENEEA. CDR3 sequence reads: CASSLDVGQSSYNEQFF.

V gene TRBV6-5 combines with J gene TRBJ2-2. The CDR3 length is 15 residues. The germline V gene encodes CDR1 MNHEY and CDR2 SVGAGI. CDR3 region: CASSYSRAYTGELFF.

The V and J genes are TRBV18 and TRBJ2-7; the D call of TRBD2 rests on TCRdb alone, since no DNA is present to check it. CDR3 length: 18 residues. The germline CDR1 and CDR2 sequences are KGHSH and LQKENI. CDR3 residues: CASSPDTFGSGASYEQYF. The full variable domain, with the rest looked up from reference TRBV18 and TRBJ2-7, is NAGVMQNPRHLVRRRGQEARLRCSPMKGHSHVYWYRQLPEEGLKFMVYLQKENIIDESGMPKERFSAEFPKEGPSILRIQQVVRGDSAAYFCASSPDTFGSGASYEQYFGPGTRLTVT.

The CDR3 region is CATSDTSYNEQFF. The chain has TRBV24-1 and TRBJ2-1. Germline CDR1 is KGHDR and CDR2 is SFDVKD. CDR3 size: 13 residues.

The rearrangement uses TRBV6-2 or TRBV6-3 and TRBJ2-3; TCRdb selects TRBD1, and the lack of DNA leaves this call unchecked. The CDR3 is 14 residues long. CDR1 is MNHEY, CDR2 SVGEGT, per germline. This CDR3 reads CASRNDGGRDTQYF.

The chain recombines TRBV24-1 with TRBJ2-7; checking the TCRdb D call of TRBD1 is not possible without DNA. The germline gives CDR1 KGHDR, CDR2 SFDVKD. This CDR3 region has 14 residues. CDR3 region: CATSRAGTVYEQYF.

The chain couples TRBV12-3 or TRBV12-4 to TRBJ1-6. The CDR3 has 15 residues. The CDR3 loop is CASSLIIGYNSPLHF.

The J gene is TRBJ2-2, the V gene TRBV7-3. CDR1 and CDR2 (germline): SGHTA, FQGTGA. The CDR3 runs 13 residues. The CDR3 sequence: CASSPMLTGELFF.

The J gene is TRBJ2-3, the V gene TRBV6-5; checking the TCRdb D call of TRBD2 is not possible without DNA. Looked up from germline, CDR1 is MNHEY and CDR2 is SVGAGI. This CDR3 has 16 residues. The CDR3 is CASSYSIGGPTDTQYF.

The CDR3 here is CATSDSTRTTNEKLFF. The rearrangement joins TRBV24-1 to TRBJ1-4. The CDR3 is 16 residues long. Germline V gene sequence: CDR1 KGHDR, CDR2 SFDVKD.

The V and J genes are TRBV5-1 and TRBJ1-4. CDR1 and CDR2 (germline): SGHRS, YFSETQ. This CDR3 has 15 residues. CDR3 in amino acids: CASSLAGITNEKLFF.

The V gene is TRBV20-1, the J gene TRBJ2-3; TCRdb gives TRBD2 as the D gene, but with no DNA this cannot be confirmed. Germline V gene sequence: CDR1 DFQATT, CDR2 SNEGSKA (reference sequence). This CDR3 has 14 amino acids. The CDR3 here is CSAPPAGRRDTQYF.

The chain employs TRBV7-9 and TRBJ1-2. The germline CDR1 and CDR2 sequences are SEHNR and FQNEAQ (reference sequence). This CDR3 is built from 13 residues. CDR3 sequence: CASSFLSNYGYTF.